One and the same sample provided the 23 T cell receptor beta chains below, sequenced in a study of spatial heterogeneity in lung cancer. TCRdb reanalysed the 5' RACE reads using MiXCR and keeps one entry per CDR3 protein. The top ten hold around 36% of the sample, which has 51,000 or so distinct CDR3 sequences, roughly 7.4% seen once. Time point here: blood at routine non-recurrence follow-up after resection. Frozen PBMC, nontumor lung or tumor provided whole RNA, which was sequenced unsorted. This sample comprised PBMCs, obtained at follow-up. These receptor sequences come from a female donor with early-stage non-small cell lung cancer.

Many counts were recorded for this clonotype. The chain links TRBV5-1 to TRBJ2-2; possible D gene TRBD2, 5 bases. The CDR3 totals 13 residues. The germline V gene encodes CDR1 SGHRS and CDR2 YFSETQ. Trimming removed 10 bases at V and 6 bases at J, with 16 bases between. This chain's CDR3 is CAGRTATSGELFF. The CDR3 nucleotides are TGCGCCGGCCGGACTGCTACGTCCGGGGAGCTGTTTTTT.

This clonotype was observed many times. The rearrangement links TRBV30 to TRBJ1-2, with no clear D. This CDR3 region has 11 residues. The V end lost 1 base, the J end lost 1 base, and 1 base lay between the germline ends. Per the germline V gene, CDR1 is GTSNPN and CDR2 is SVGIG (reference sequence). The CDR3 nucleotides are TGTGCCTGGAGTGGTAACTATGGCTACACCTTC. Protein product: CAWSGNYGYTF.

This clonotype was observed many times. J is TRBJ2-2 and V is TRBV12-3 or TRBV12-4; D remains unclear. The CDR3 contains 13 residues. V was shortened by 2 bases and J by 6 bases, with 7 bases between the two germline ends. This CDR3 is CASSLLGPGELFF. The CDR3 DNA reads TGTGCCAGCAGTTTACTAGGTCCCGGGGAGCTGTTTTTT.

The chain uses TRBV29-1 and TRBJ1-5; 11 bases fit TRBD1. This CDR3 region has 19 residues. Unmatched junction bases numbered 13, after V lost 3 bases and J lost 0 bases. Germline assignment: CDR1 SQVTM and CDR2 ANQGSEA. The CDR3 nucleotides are TGCAGCGTTGATTCCCAACCGGGACAGGGGGGGAATAGCAATCAGCCCCAGCATTTT. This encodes CSVDSQPGQGGNSNQPQHF. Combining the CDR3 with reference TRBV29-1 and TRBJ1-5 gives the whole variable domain SAVISQKPSRDICQRGTSLTIQCQVDSQVTMMFWYRQQPGQSLTLIATANQGSEATYESGFVIDKFPISRPNLTFSTLTVSNMSPEDSSIYLCSVDSQPGQGGNSNQPQHFGDGTRLSIL.

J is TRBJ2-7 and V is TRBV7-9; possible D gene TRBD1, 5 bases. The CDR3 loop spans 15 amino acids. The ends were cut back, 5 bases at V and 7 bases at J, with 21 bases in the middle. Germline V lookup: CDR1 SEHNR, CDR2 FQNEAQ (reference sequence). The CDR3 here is CASSRVQDPKGEQYF. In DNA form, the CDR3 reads TGTGCCAGCAGCCGCGTACAGGACCCTAAAGGGGAGCAGTACTTC.

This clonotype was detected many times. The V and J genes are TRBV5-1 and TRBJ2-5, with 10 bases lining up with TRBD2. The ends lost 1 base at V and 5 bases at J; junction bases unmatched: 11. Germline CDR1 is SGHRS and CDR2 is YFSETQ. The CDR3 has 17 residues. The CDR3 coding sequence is TGCGCCAGCAGCTTGACCCTAGCGGGGGACTATACCGAGACCCAGTACTTC. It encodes CASSLTLAGDYTETQYF.

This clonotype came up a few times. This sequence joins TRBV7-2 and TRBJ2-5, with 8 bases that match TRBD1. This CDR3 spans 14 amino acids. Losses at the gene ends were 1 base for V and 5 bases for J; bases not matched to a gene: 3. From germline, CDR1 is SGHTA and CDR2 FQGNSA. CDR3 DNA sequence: TGTGCCAGCAGCTTAGGGACAGGGCCGGAGACCCAGTACTTC. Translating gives CASSLGTGPETQYF.

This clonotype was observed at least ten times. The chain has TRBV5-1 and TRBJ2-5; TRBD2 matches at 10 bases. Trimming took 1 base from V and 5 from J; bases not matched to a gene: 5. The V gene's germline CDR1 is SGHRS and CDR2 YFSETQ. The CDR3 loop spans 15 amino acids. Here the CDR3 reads CASSLPSGGGETQYF. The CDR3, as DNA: TGCGCCAGCAGCTTGCCTAGCGGGGGCGGCGAGACCCAGTACTTC.

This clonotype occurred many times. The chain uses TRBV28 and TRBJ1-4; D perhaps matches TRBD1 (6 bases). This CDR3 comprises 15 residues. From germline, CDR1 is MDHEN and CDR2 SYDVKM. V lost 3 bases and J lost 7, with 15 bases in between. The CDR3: CASSFFGGTTEKLFF. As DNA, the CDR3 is TGTGCCAGCAGTTTCTTCGGGGGGACAACTGAAAAACTGTTTTTT.

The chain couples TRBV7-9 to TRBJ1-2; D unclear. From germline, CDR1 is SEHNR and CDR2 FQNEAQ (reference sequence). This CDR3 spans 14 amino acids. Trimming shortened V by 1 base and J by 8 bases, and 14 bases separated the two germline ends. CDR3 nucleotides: TGTGCCAGCAGCTTAGATCCAAATCAAGGGGGCTACACCTTC. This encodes CASSLDPNQGGYTF. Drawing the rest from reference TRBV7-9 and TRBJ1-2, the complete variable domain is DTGVSQNPRHKITKRGQNVTFRCDPISEHNRLYWYRQTLGQGPEFLTYFQNEAQLEKSRLLSDRFSAERPKGSFSTLEIQRTEQGDSAMYLCASSLDPNQGGYTFGSGTRLTVV.

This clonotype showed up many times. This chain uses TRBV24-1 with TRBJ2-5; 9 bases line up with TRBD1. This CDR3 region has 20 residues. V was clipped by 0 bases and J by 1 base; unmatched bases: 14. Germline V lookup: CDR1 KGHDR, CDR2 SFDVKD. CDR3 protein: CATSDLGETGGTRGQETQYF. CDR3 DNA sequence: TGTGCCACCAGTGATTTGGGTGAGACAGGGGGGACGCGGGGCCAAGAGACCCAGTACTTC.

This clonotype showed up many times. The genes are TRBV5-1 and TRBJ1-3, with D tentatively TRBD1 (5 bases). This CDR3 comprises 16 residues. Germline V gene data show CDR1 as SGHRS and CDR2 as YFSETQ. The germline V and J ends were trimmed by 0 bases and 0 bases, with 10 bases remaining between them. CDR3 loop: CASSLGGFTSGNTIYF. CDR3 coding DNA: TGCGCCAGCAGCTTGGGGGGGTTTACCTCTGGAAACACCATATATTTT.

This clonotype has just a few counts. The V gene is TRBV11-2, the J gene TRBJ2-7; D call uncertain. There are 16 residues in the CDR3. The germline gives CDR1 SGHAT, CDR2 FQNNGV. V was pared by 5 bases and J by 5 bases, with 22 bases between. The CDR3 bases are TGTGCCAGCAGCCCAAAACCCGGGCGATTTGTGGACGAGCAGTACTTC. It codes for CASSPKPGRFVDEQYF.

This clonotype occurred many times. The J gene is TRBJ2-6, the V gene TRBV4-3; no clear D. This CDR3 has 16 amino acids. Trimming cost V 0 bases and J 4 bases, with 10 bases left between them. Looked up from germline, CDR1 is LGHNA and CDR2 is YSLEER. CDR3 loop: CASSQDRLRGANVLTF. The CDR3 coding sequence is TGCGCCAGCAGCCAAGATCGACTCAGGGGGGCCAACGTCCTGACTTTC.

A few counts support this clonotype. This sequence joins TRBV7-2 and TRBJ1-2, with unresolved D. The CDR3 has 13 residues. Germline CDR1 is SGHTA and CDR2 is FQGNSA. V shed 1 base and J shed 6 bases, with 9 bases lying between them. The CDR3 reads CASSLVEGHGYTF. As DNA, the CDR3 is TGTGCCAGCAGCTTAGTCGAAGGGCATGGCTACACCTTC.

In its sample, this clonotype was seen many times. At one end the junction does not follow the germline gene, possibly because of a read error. The CDR3 loop reads CASNQGPPGQGNF. CDR3 coding DNA: TGTGCCAGCAATCAAGGCCCCCCCGGACAGGGGAATTTT. The chain combines TRBV6-2 or TRBV6-3 with TRBJ1-5; 9 nucleotides match TRBD1. The CDR3 has 13 residues. The germline CDR1 and CDR2 sequences are MNHEY and SVGEGT.

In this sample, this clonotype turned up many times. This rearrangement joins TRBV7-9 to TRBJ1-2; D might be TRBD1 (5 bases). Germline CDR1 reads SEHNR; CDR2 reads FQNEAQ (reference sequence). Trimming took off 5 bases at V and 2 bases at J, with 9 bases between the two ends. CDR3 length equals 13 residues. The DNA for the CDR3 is TGTGCCAGCAGCAGGGACGGAAACTATGGCTACACCTTC. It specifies CASSRDGNYGYTF.

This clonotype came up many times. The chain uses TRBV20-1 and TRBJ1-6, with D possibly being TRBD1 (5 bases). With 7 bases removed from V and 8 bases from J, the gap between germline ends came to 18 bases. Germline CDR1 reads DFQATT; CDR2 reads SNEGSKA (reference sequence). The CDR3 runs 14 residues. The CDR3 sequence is CSGADGTDYSPLHF. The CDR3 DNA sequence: TGCAGTGGAGCGGACGGGACGGACTATTCACCCCTCCACTTT.

For the CDR3, the DNA is TGTGCCAGCAGCCGGACGGGGGGTATCACAGATACGCAGTATTTT. Its translation is CASSRTGGITDTQYF. The chain uses TRBV7-9 and TRBJ2-3; the match to TRBD2 covers 7 bases. The V gene end was trimmed by 5 bases and the J gene end by 2 bases; junction bases not matched to a gene: 7. The CDR3 is made up of 15 amino acids. The germline V gene has CDR1 SEHNR and CDR2 FQNEAQ (reference sequence). Filled out from reference TRBV7-9 and TRBJ2-3, the complete variable domain reads DTGVSQNPRHKITKRGQNVTFRCDPISEHNRLYWYRQTLGQGPEFLTYFQNEAQLEKSRLLSDRFSAERPKGSFSTLEIQRTEQGDSAMYLCASSRTGGITDTQYFGPGTRLTVL.

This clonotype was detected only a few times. CDR3 in amino acids: CSASPDEGQLFYEQYF. The DNA for the CDR3 is TGCAGTGCTAGCCCTGATGAAGGGCAGTTGTTCTACGAGCAGTACTTC. The V call is TRBV20-1, the J call TRBJ2-7, with D unresolved. The V and J ends lost 3 bases and 3 bases respectively, with 21 bases between them. Germline CDR1 is DFQATT and CDR2 is SNEGSKA (reference sequence). This CDR3 region has 16 residues.

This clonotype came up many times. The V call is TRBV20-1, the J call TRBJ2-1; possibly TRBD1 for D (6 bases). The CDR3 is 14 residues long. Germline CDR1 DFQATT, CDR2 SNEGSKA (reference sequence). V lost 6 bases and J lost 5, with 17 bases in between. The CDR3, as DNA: TGCAGTGCCAGAAACAGGGTGAAAGACAATGAGCAGTTCTTC. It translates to CSARNRVKDNEQFF.

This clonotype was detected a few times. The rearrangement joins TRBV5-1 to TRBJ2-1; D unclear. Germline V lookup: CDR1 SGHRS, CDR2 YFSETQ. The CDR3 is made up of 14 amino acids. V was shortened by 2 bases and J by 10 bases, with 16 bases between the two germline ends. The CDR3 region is CASSLTPPALEQFF. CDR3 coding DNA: TGCGCCAGCAGCTTAACTCCGCCGGCATTAGAGCAGTTCTTC.

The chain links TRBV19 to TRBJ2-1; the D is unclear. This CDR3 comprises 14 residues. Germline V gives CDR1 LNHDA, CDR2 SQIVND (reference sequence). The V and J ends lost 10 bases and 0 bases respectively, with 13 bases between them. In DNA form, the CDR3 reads TGTGCCACGGATACCGGACGCTCCTACAATGAGCAGTTCTTC. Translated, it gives CATDTGRSYNEQFF.